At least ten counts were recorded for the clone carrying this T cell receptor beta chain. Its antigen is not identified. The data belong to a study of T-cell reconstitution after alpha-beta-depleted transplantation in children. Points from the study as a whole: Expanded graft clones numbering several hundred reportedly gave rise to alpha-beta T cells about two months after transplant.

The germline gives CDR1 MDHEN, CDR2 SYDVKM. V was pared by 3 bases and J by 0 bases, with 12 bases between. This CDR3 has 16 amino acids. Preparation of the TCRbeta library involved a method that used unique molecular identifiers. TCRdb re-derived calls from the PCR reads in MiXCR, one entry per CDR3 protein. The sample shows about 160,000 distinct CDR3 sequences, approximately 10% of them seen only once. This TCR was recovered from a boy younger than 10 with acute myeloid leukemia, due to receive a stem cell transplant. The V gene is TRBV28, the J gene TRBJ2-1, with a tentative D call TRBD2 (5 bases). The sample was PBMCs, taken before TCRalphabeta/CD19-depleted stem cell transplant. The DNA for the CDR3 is TGTGCCAGCAGTTTGCTAGTTGGGAGCTCCTACAATGAGCAGTTCTTC. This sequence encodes CASSLLVGSSYNEQFF.